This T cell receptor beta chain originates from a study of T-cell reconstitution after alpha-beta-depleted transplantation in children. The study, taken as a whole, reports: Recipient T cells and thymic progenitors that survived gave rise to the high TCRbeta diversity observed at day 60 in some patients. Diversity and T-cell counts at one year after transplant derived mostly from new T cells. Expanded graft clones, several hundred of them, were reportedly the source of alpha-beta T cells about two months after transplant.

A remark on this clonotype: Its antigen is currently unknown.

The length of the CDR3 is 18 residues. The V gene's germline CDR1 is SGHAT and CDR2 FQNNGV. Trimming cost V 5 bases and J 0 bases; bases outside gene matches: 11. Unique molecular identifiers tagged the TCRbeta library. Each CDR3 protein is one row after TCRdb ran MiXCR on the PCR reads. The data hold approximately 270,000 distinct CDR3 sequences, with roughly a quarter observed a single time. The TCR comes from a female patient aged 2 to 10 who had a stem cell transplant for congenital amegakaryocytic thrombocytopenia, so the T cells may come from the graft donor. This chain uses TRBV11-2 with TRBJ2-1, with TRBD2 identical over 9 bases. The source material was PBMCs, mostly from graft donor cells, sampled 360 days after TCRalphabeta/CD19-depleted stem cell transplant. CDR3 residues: CASSISGGTSLSYNEQFF. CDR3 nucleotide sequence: TGTGCCAGCAGCATATCCGGCGGGACTAGCCTCTCCTACAATGAGCAGTTCTTC.